What follows are 10 T cell receptor beta chains derived from one specimen sequenced in a study of OX40 agonist ivuxolimab in advanced cancers. Some clones are missing from TCRdb's copy, which holds only in-frame ones; the method was immunoSEQ multiplex PCR. The sample gives about 35,000 clones, 65% to 80% of which show up once; roughly 18% is in the top ten. The sequences come from CD4+ or CD8+ T cells sorted from blood, collected in a trial of the OX40 agonist ivuxolimab. The receptors shown here come from an adult with an advanced solid tumor such as melanoma, head and neck, liver or kidney cancer.

CDR3 DNA sequence: TGTGCCAGCAGTGATAGGCTTAGGGCATCCCTGCCTCGGGATGAGCAGTTCTTC. Translation: CASSDRLRASLPRDEQFF. V and J are TRBV2 and TRBJ2-1, with unresolved D. CDR3 size: 18 residues. Trimming shortened V by 3 bases and J by 8 bases, and 26 bases separated the two germline ends. Germline V gene lookup returns CDR1 SNHLY and CDR2 FYNNEI.

J is TRBJ1-2 and V is TRBV5-1, with a possible D match to TRBD1 (5 bases). Germline CDR1 and CDR2: SGHRS and YFSETQ. This CDR3 has 15 amino acids. Deletions cut 3 bases from V and 3 bases from J, with 15 bases between. CDR3 sequence reads: CASSWTWGPDYGYTF. For the CDR3, the DNA is TGCGCCAGCAGCTGGACATGGGGACCTGACTATGGCTACACCTTC.

This clone was seen once. This chain links TRBV5-1 with TRBJ2-5, with 9 bases that match TRBD1. Gene TRBJ2-7 matches the end of the DNA better, so the J call may be wrong. This CDR3 has 15 amino acids. Germline CDR1 is SGHRS and CDR2 is YFSETQ. CDR3 amino acids: CASSRLGDRAHEQYF. DNA for the CDR3: TGCGCCAGCAGCCGTCTCGGGGACAGGGCCCACGAGCAGTACTTC.

J is TRBJ2-7 and V is TRBV19; weak D call: TRBD1 (5 bases). The germline CDR1 and CDR2 sequences are LNHDA and SQIVND (reference sequence). The germline V and J ends were trimmed by 2 bases and 1 base, with 9 bases remaining between them. The CDR3 totals 14 residues. CDR3 DNA sequence: TGTGCCAGTAGTATAAGGCAGGGATCCTACGAGCAGTACTTC. Encoded protein: CASSIRQGSYEQYF.

V gene TRBV9 combines with J gene TRBJ1-1; D remains unclear. V lost 1 base to trimming and J lost 0 bases, with 16 bases between them. Germline-derived CDR1 and CDR2 are SGDLS and YYNGEE. This CDR3 is 17 amino acids long. The CDR3 DNA follows: TGTGCCAGCAGCGTAAGTCGTCGTCAGCTAATGAACACTGAAGCTTTCTTT. It is translated as CASSVSRRQLMNTEAFF.

This CDR3 is CASRGDSDNSPLHF. For the CDR3, the DNA is TGTGCCAGCAGGGGGGATAGCGATAATTCACCCCTCCACTTT. This rearrangement joins TRBV2 to TRBJ1-6, with D possibly TRBD1 on 5 matching bases. In germline, CDR1 is SNHLY, CDR2 FYNNEI. V lost 6 bases and J lost 5, with 11 bases in between. The CDR3 totals 14 residues.

The genes are TRBV23-1 and TRBJ2-7; unclear D gene. TRBV23-1 is an ORF; its function is uncertain. Deletions cut 4 bases from V and 2 bases from J, with 9 bases between. CDR3 size: 13 residues. CDR3 nucleotide sequence: TGCGCCAGCAGTCTCTCCGGACCCTACGAGCAGTACGTC. Encoded protein: CASSLSGPYEQYV.

The chain uses TRBV18 and TRBJ2-3; 9 bases align to TRBD1. Germline values: CDR1 KGHSH, CDR2 LQKENI. The CDR3 totals 14 residues. The J segment lost 3 bases and the V segment lost 6 bases, leaving 4 bases of the junction unmatched. In DNA, the CDR3 is TGTGCCAGCTCTGTACAGGGGGCAACAGATACGCAGTATTTT. Translated, it gives CASSVQGATDTQYF.

This clone was counted once. Sequence at one end of the junction differs from germline and may be a read error. The chain carries TRBV10-2 and TRBJ2-1; 8 nucleotides agree with TRBD2. Germline loops: CDR1 WSHSY, CDR2 SAAADI. This CDR3 region has 14 residues. The CDR3 bases are TGCGCCAGCGGTGAAGGGACTAGGTGGGGTGAGCAGTTCTTC. As protein: CASGEGTRWGEQFF.

A note on this clone: Compared with germline, one end of the junction differs, possibly owing to a read error. The chain combines TRBV5-1 with TRBJ2-5; D may correspond to TRBD1 or TRBD2 (5 bases each). Germline V lookup: CDR1 SGHRS, CDR2 YFSETQ. The CDR3 runs to 13 residues. CDR3 in DNA: TGCGCCAGCACCGGGGACCCCCAAGGGACCCAGTACTTC. Protein: CASTGDPQGTQYF.